The 13 T cell receptor beta chains listed next were all sequenced from one sample in a study of beta chain features in type 1 diabetes (dated by TCRdb to the late 2010s). Receptor amplification or capture employed the immunoSEQ multiplex PCR assay. The High Capacity cDNA Reverse Transcription Kit was used to reverse transcribe all of the isolated RNA, meaning that expressed TCRB transcripts were what got sequenced. This is the immuneACCESS table as TCRdb keeps it, with only in-frame sequences that have V and J called. A part of the clones is gone; compared with another copy, unresolved V genes explain less than half, and the rest is unexplained. For this sample there are 900,000 or so clones; 15% to 20% appear just once. The top ten hold 0.023% of the sample. The sequenced sample was naive CD4+ T cells from blood. Explained via the paper, the cell subset or site label denotes: true naive CD4+ T cells. The source of these receptors is a woman under 30 in good health.

This clone was observed a few times. V is TRBV19 and J is TRBJ2-1, with D hard to call. The CDR3 consists of 13 residues. CDR1 LNHDA and CDR2 SQIVND come from the germline V gene (reference sequence). Between the trimmed V and J ends, which lost 3 bases and 6 bases, there was a span of 9 bases. CDR3 sequence: CASSIDSSNEQFF. CDR3 nucleotide sequence: TGTGCCAGTAGTATTGATAGTTCCAATGAGCAGTTCTTC.

This chain joins TRBV28 and TRBJ1-4; no definite D call. This CDR3 comprises 17 residues. In germline, CDR1 is MDHEN, CDR2 SYDVKM. V lost 6 bases and J lost 6, with 23 bases in between. The CDR3 spells CASRPIKRHPRDEKLFF. CDR3 nucleotides: TGTGCCAGCAGGCCGATAAAACGACATCCCCGGGATGAAAAACTGTTTTTT.

In this sample, this clone turned up a few times. V and J are TRBV5-4 and TRBJ2-3; D might be TRBD2 (6 bases). Trimming removed 3 bases from V and 8 bases from J, with 22 bases in between. This CDR3 is built from 16 residues. Germline CDR1 reads SGHNT; CDR2 reads YYREEE (reference sequence). The CDR3 sequence is CASSWDPGLVSGTQYF. CDR3 DNA: TGTGCCAGCAGCTGGGACCCGGGACTCGTAAGCGGTACGCAGTATTTT.

This chain joins TRBV7-8 and TRBJ2-6, with 7 bases that match TRBD1. The CDR3 contains 17 residues. The germline V gene has CDR1 SGHVS and CDR2 FQNEAQ. V shed 5 bases, J shed 0 bases, and the junction held 7 bases outside the gene matches. CDR3 sequence: CASSRQGIISGANVLTF. The CDR3 bases are TGTGCCAGCAGCCGACAGGGTATAATCTCTGGGGCCAACGTCCTGACTTTC.

This clone was seen only a few times. One end of the junction fails to match germline, which may point to a read error. The rearrangement uses TRBV5-6 and TRBJ2-1; D ambiguous. The CDR3 is 14 residues long. Per the germline V gene, CDR1 is SGHDT and CDR2 is YYEEEE. CDR3 in DNA: TGTGCCAGCAGCTTGGGTGGTGGCTACGATGAGCAGTTCTTC. Translation: CASSLGGGYDEQFF.

This clone was found a few times. This sample also contains other DNA sequences that code for the same CDR3. The V gene is TRBV6-5, the J gene TRBJ2-7, with unresolved D. Germline CDR1 is MNHEY and CDR2 is SVGAGI. The CDR3 runs to 11 residues. V dropped 5 bases and J dropped 1 base, with 3 bases sitting between them. The CDR3 region has the DNA TGTGCCAGCAGTCCTTCCTACGAGCAGTACTTC. Translating gives CASSPSYEQYF.

The rearrangement joins TRBV19 to TRBJ1-2; no definite D call. Deletions cut 4 bases from V and 8 bases from J, with 11 bases between. Germline assignment: CDR1 LNHDA and CDR2 SQIVND (reference sequence). The CDR3 loop spans 12 amino acids. Here the CDR3 reads CASSTRTHGYTF. DNA for the CDR3: TGTGCCAGTAGTACACGGACGCACGGCTACACCTTC.

This clone was picked up a small number of times. The chain has TRBV19 and TRBJ2-1; the match to TRBD2 covers 8 bases. Trimming removed 3 bases from V and 8 bases from J; junction bases left unmatched: 9. The CDR3 extends over 15 amino acids. CDR1 and CDR2 (germline): LNHDA, SQIVND (reference sequence). The CDR3 sequence is CASSMFGAGGDEQFF. CDR3 bases: TGTGCCAGTAGTATGTTTGGGGCGGGAGGCGATGAGCAGTTCTTC.

This clone was seen a few times. The chain employs TRBV6-5 and TRBJ2-1, with D possibly matching TRBD2 (6 bases). The V and J ends lost 0 bases and 5 bases respectively, with 14 bases between them. Germline V gene data show CDR1 as MNHEY and CDR2 as SVGAGI. The CDR3 has 16 residues. This chain's CDR3 is CASSYSGLLGHNEQFF. In DNA, the CDR3 is TGTGCCAGCAGTTACTCTGGACTACTCGGACACAATGAGCAGTTCTTC.

This chain links TRBV19 with TRBJ1-1, with 9 bases identical to TRBD1. The germline V gene encodes CDR1 LNHDA and CDR2 SQIVND (reference sequence). Trimming cost V 5 bases and J 7 bases; bases outside gene matches: 8. This CDR3 contains 14 residues. CDR3 DNA sequence: TGTGCCAGTAGTCCCCTCGGGACAGGGAGTGAAGCTTTCTTT. It encodes CASSPLGTGSEAFF.

This clone showed up just a few times. The genes are TRBV7-3 and TRBJ1-1, with D possibly being TRBD1 (5 bases). The CDR3 contains 13 residues. Germline lookup yields CDR1 SGHTA and CDR2 FQGTGA. The germline V and J ends were trimmed by 4 bases and 1 base, with 7 bases remaining between them. For the CDR3, the DNA is TGTGCCAGCAGCTACGACAGGAACACTGAAGCTTTCTTT. It is translated as CASSYDRNTEAFF.

The table lists this clone with a few counts. V and J are TRBV5-1 and TRBJ2-1, with D unclear. CDR1 and CDR2 from the germline V gene are SGHRS and YFSETQ. CDR3 length: 15 amino acids. V lost 4 bases to trimming and J lost 5 bases, with 16 bases between them. CDR3 protein: CASSRLDPEDNEQFF. The CDR3 region has the DNA TGCGCCAGCAGCAGGTTAGACCCGGAAGACAATGAGCAGTTCTTC.

This clone was counted only a few times. The chain joins TRBV19 to TRBJ2-5; 8 bases align to TRBD2. J was trimmed by 5 bases and V by 3 bases; bases with no gene match: 5. In germline, CDR1 is LNHDA, CDR2 SQIVND (reference sequence). The CDR3 runs 14 residues. The CDR3 sequence is CASSIWTSSETQYF. The DNA for the CDR3 is TGTGCCAGTAGTATTTGGACTAGCTCGGAGACCCAGTACTTC.